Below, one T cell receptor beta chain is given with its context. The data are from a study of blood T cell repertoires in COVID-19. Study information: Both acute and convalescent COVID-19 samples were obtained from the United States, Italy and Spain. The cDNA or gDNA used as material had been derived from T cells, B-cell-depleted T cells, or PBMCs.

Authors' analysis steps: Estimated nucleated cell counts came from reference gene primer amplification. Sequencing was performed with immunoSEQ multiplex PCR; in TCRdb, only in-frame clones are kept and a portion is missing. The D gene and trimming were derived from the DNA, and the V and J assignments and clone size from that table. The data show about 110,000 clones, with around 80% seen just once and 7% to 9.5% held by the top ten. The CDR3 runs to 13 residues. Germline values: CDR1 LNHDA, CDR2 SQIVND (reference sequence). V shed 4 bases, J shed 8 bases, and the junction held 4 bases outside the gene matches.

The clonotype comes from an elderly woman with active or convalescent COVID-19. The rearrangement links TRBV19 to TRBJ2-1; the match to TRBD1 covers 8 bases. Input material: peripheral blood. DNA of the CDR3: TGTGCCAGTAGTAGAGACAGGGGCTATGAGCAGTTCTTC. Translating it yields CASSRDRGYEQFF.